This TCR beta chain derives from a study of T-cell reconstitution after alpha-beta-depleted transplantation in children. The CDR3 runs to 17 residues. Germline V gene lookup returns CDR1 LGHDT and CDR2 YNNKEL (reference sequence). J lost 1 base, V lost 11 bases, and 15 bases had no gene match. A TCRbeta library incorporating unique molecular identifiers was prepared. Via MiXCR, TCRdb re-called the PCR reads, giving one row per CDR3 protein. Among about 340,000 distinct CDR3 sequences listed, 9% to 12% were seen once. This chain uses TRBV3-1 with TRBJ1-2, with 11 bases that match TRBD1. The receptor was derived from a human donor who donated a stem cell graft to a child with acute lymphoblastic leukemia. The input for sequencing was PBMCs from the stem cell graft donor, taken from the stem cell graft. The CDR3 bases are TGTGCCTTCAGAAAAGGACAGGGGGCGCTTCTTAACTATGGCTACACCTTC. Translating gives CAFRKGQGALLNYGYTF.